Below are 23 T cell receptor beta chains sequenced from a single sample in a study of post-analysis software for immune sequencing data. General study points: Four to six TRBV segments were significantly more frequent in patients than in controls. TRBV5-6, TRBV5-1 and TRBV20-1 were among these segments.

The TCR beta cDNA libraries contained unique molecular identifiers. TCRdb used MiXCR to reprocess the PCR reads, holding one entry per CDR3 protein. The sample has roughly 650,000 distinct CDR3 sequences; 59% are singletons. Their specific antigens are unknown. The material sequenced was blood. These receptors all stem from a girl aged 2-10 years with multiple sclerosis.

This clonotype has a single count. The chain recombines TRBV5-1 with TRBJ2-1; 12 nucleotides line up with TRBD2. CDR3 length: 15 residues. Trimming removed 3 bases from V and 6 bases from J; junction bases left unmatched: 4. The germline gives CDR1 SGHRS, CDR2 YFSETQ. As DNA, the CDR3 is TGCGCCAGCAGCTCCCGGACTAGCGGGGCCAATGAGCAGTTCTTC. It is translated as CASSSRTSGANEQFF.

The chain employs TRBV5-1 and TRBJ1-2; D remains ambiguous. Trimming removed 5 bases from V and 1 base from J, with 9 bases in between. The CDR3 has 13 amino acids. The germline CDR1 and CDR2 sequences are SGHRS and YFSETQ. In nucleotides, the CDR3 is TGCGCCAGCAGTACGGCAGATAACTATGGCTACACCTTC. It codes for CASSTADNYGYTF. The full variable domain, in which reference TRBV5-1 and TRBJ1-2 provide the parts outside the CDR3, is KAGVTQTPRYLIKTRGQQVTLSCSPISGHRSVSWYQQTPGQGLQFLFEYFSETQRNKGNFPGRFSGRQFSNSRSEMNVSTLELGDSALYLCASSTADNYGYTFGSGTRLTVV.

The chain is built from TRBV20-1 and TRBJ1-1; D might be TRBD1 (6 bases). The ends were cut back, 2 bases at V and 5 bases at J, with 12 bases in the middle. The CDR3 runs 13 residues. Per germline, CDR1 DFQATT and CDR2 SNEGSKA (reference sequence). The CDR3 coding sequence is TGCAGTGCTAGAAAAACCGACAGGACTGAAGCTTTCTTT. Encoded protein: CSARKTDRTEAFF.

V and J are TRBV12-3 or TRBV12-4 and TRBJ1-1; D is unresolved. The ends were cut back, 3 bases at V and 5 bases at J, with 7 bases in the middle. The CDR3 sequence is 12 residues long. CDR3: CASSLLETEAFF. In DNA, the CDR3 is TGTGCCAGCAGTTTGCTCGAGACTGAAGCTTTCTTT.

The gene calls are TRBV5-1 and TRBJ2-1, with TRBD1 identical over 12 bases. The germline CDR1 and CDR2 sequences are SGHRS and YFSETQ. The ends lost 0 bases at V and 6 bases at J; junction bases unmatched: 4. The CDR3 is made up of 16 amino acids. The CDR3: CASSLAGTGGFNEQFF. The CDR3 DNA reads TGCGCCAGCAGCTTGGCCGGGACAGGGGGCTTCAATGAGCAGTTCTTC. Looking up the rest from reference TRBV5-1 and TRBJ2-1 gives the full variable domain: KAGVTQTPRYLIKTRGQQVTLSCSPISGHRSVSWYQQTPGQGLQFLFEYFSETQRNKGNFPGRFSGRQFSNSRSEMNVSTLELGDSALYLCASSLAGTGGFNEQFFGPGTRLTVL.

The chain is built from TRBV7-9 and TRBJ2-1, with D possibly being TRBD1 or TRBD2 (5 bases each). The CDR3 runs 13 residues. Germline V gene sequence: CDR1 SEHNR, CDR2 FQNEAQ (reference sequence). Between the trimmed V and J ends, which lost 7 bases and 10 bases, there was a span of 17 bases. The CDR3 region is CASTFRDPGEQFF. DNA of the CDR3: TGTGCCAGCACCTTCCGGGACCCGGGGGAGCAGTTCTTC.

The rearrangement uses TRBV10-1 and TRBJ2-5; 7 positions agree with TRBD2. J gave up 11 bases and V 0 bases, and 6 bases lay outside the gene matches. The germline V gene has CDR1 WNHNN and CDR2 SYGVQD (reference sequence). The CDR3 contains 13 residues. CDR3 in amino acids: CASSESWGGEQYF. For the CDR3, the DNA is TGCGCCAGCAGTGAGTCGTGGGGGGGTGAGCAGTACTTC.

The CDR3 loop reads CASSPGQGANIQYF. The DNA of the CDR3 is TGTGCCAGCAGCCCTGGACAGGGGGCGAACATTCAGTACTTC. The chain uses TRBV5-6 and TRBJ2-4; TRBD1 agrees at 11 bases. Germline lookup yields CDR1 SGHDT and CDR2 YYEEEE. CDR3 length: 14 residues. With 4 bases clipped from V and 7 bases from J, the junction kept 4 bases outside the gene matches. Based on the CDR3 plus reference TRBV5-6 and TRBJ2-4, the full variable domain is DAGVTQSPTHLIKTRGQQVTLRCSPKSGHDTVSWYQQALGQGPQFIFQYYEEEERQRGNFPDRFSGHQFPNYSSELNVNALLLGDSALYLCASSPGQGANIQYFGAGTRLSVL.

The rearrangement uses TRBV5-5 and TRBJ2-5; 12 bases match TRBD2. The germline gives CDR1 SGHKS, CDR2 YYEKEE (reference sequence). CDR3 length: 15 residues. V gave up 7 bases and J gave up 2 bases; unmatched junction bases: 6. CDR3 sequence: CASGGLAGIQETQYF. CDR3 DNA: TGTGCCAGCGGCGGACTAGCGGGGATTCAAGAGACCCAGTACTTC.

A note on this clonotype: Its ends do not fully match the called genes, so a read error is possible. The chain joins TRBV12-3 or TRBV12-4 to TRBJ1-1; D remains ambiguous. This CDR3 contains 13 residues. The DNA of the CDR3 is TGTGCCGGCAGTTTAGGGCAGACGACTGAAGCTTTCTTT. It yields the protein CAGSLGQTTEAFF.

The chain recombines TRBV4-1 with TRBJ2-7; no definite D call. The germline V and J ends were trimmed by 6 bases and 3 bases, with 12 bases remaining between them. Germline CDR1 is MGHRA and CDR2 is YSYEKL. The length of the CDR3 is 13 residues. The CDR3 sequence: CASSRLPGYEQYF. The CDR3 bases are TGCGCCAGCAGTCGGCTACCAGGCTACGAGCAGTACTTC.

This clonotype has a handful of counts. The chain links TRBV5-1 to TRBJ2-1; D possibly corresponds to TRBD1 (6 bases). Trimming cost V 6 bases and J 9 bases, with 13 bases left between them. The CDR3 runs to 12 residues. The germline V gene encodes CDR1 SGHRS and CDR2 YFSETQ. Written as DNA, the CDR3 is TGCGCCAGCATGGGGGCGGGTAGTGAGCAGTTCTTC. Amino acids: CASMGAGSEQFF.

This chain links TRBV7-2 with TRBJ1-2; D gene uncertain. The CDR3 has 15 residues. V lost 1 base to trimming and J lost 0 bases, with 9 bases between them. The V gene's germline CDR1 is SGHTA and CDR2 FQGNSA. CDR3 sequence (DNA): TGTGCCAGCAGCTTAGAGGTTGGCCCTAACTATGGCTACACCTTC. As protein: CASSLEVGPNYGYTF.

This clonotype was observed a few times. This chain connects TRBV2 to TRBJ2-5, with D perhaps assigned TRBD1 or TRBD2 (5 bases each). Between the trimmed V and J ends, which lost 8 bases and 0 bases, there was a span of 13 bases. This CDR3 region has 14 residues. Germline CDR1 SNHLY, CDR2 FYNNEI. As DNA, the CDR3 is TGTGCCAGCCGGGGCGGAACATACCAAGAGACCCAGTACTTC. It encodes CASRGGTYQETQYF.

The V gene is TRBV5-1, the J gene TRBJ2-2; no clear D gene. The V gene's germline CDR1 is SGHRS and CDR2 YFSETQ. V lost 2 bases to trimming and J lost 5 bases, with 4 bases between them. The CDR3 extends over 12 amino acids. CDR3 protein: CASSFATGELFF. The CDR3 bases are TGCGCCAGCAGCTTTGCTACCGGGGAGCTGTTTTTT.

In this sample, this clonotype turned up once. The V call is TRBV18, the J call TRBJ2-1, with D perhaps TRBD2 (5 bases). The CDR3 runs 14 residues. The ends were cut back, 3 bases at V and 6 bases at J, with 12 bases in the middle. Germline lookup yields CDR1 KGHSH and CDR2 LQKENI. CDR3 region: CASSPTVAGNEQFF. CDR3 in DNA: TGTGCCAGCTCACCTACTGTGGCGGGCAATGAGCAGTTCTTC.

The chain employs TRBV12-3 or TRBV12-4 and TRBJ1-1; a weak D match, TRBD1 (6 bases). There are 14 residues in the CDR3. V lost 4 bases, J lost 1 base, and 10 bases lay in between. DNA for the CDR3: TGTGCCAGCAGTTCAGCGGGACAGAACACTGAAGCTTTCTTT. Encoded protein: CASSSAGQNTEAFF.

The chain links TRBV5-1 to TRBJ2-7, with 8 positions matching TRBD1. Unmatched junction bases numbered 2, after V lost 4 bases and J lost 5 bases. The CDR3 sequence is 12 residues long. Germline V gene lookup returns CDR1 SGHRS and CDR2 YFSETQ. CDR3 amino acids: CASSVDRDEQYF. DNA for the CDR3: TGCGCCAGCAGCGTGGACAGGGACGAGCAGTACTTC.

There are a few counts of this clonotype. J is TRBJ2-7 and V is TRBV4-2; perhaps TRBD2 as D (6 bases). The CDR3 spans 16 residues. Trimming stripped 1 base from V and 3 bases from J, with 16 bases between. Germline V gene data show CDR1 as LGHNA and CDR2 as YNFKEQ. The CDR3 loop is CASSQVGSGSNYEQYF. As DNA, the CDR3 is TGTGCCAGCAGCCAAGTAGGGAGCGGGTCTAACTACGAGCAGTACTTC.

The V call is TRBV12-3 or TRBV12-4, the J call TRBJ1-5; D is undetermined. This CDR3 comprises 12 residues. Trimming pared 8 bases from V and 5 bases from J, leaving 10 bases between. CDR3: CASGPLDQPQHF. CDR3 sequence (DNA): TGTGCCAGCGGACCCCTGGATCAGCCCCAGCATTTT.

This clonotype was counted only a few times. The chain uses TRBV15 and TRBJ1-2, with D hard to call. From germline, CDR1 is LNHNV and CDR2 YYDKDF (reference sequence). The ends were cut back, 0 bases at V and 2 bases at J, with 7 bases in the middle. The CDR3 is 14 amino acids. The CDR3 DNA reads as TGTGCCACCAGCAGAGATGTAGCAAACTATGGCTACACCTTC. Translation gives CATSRDVANYGYTF.

Only a few counts were recorded for this clonotype. V and J are TRBV7-9 and TRBJ1-2; D not resolved. Trimming took 2 bases from V and 0 from J, leaving 7 bases between them. This CDR3 comprises 14 residues. Germline CDR1 SEHNR, CDR2 FQNEAQ (reference sequence). This CDR3 reads CASSLPAANYGYTF. CDR3 coding DNA: TGTGCCAGCAGCTTACCAGCAGCTAACTATGGCTACACCTTC.

This clonotype was detected only once. The chain couples TRBV6-5 to TRBJ2-1, with TRBD2 matching 8 bases. The CDR3 is 16 residues long. Germline CDR1 is MNHEY and CDR2 is SVGAGI. With 1 base clipped from V and 4 bases from J, the junction kept 6 bases outside the gene matches. CDR3 sequence (DNA): TGTGCCAGCAGTTACTTAGGGACTAGGTTATACAATGAGCAGTTCTTC. This encodes CASSYLGTRLYNEQFF.